These 32 T cell receptor beta chains originate from one sample sequenced in a study of neurological immune-mediated disorders. TCRdb reanalysed the 5' RACE reads using MiXCR and keeps one entry per CDR3 protein. The table includes about 80,000 distinct CDR3 sequences, about 9.4% detected once. Sequencing input: PBMCs. The source is a man aged 50 or older in good health.

The gene calls are TRBV6-2 or TRBV6-3 and TRBJ1-1; D may be TRBD1 (6 bases). Trimming shortened V by 7 bases and J by 0 bases, and 15 bases separated the two germline ends. Per the germline V gene, CDR1 is MNHEY and CDR2 is SVGEGT. This CDR3 has 15 residues. CDR3 sequence reads: CASTRDKRMNTEAFF. In DNA form, the CDR3 reads TGTGCCAGCACCCGGGACAAGAGAATGAACACTGAAGCTTTCTTT.

This clonotype was observed at least ten times. V and J are TRBV10-3 and TRBJ1-1; maybe TRBD1 (6 bases). V was clipped by 7 bases and J by 4 bases, with 16 bases between them. CDR1 is ENHRY, CDR2 SYGVKD, per germline. This CDR3 has 14 residues. This chain's CDR3 is CAIKKEGVGTEAFF. DNA for the CDR3: TGTGCCATCAAGAAGGAGGGGGTCGGCACTGAAGCTTTCTTT.

Ten or more counts support this clonotype. V is TRBV5-1 and J is TRBJ2-7; 8 nucleotides align to TRBD1. V shed 2 bases and J 3 bases; nucleotides not matched to a gene: 7. CDR1 is SGHRS and CDR2 is YFSETQ in the germline V gene. The CDR3 spans 15 residues. The CDR3 spells CASSFRDRTSYEQYF. The CDR3 region has the DNA TGCGCCAGCAGCTTCCGGGACAGGACGAGCTACGAGCAGTACTTC.

The chain recombines TRBV20-1 with TRBJ1-5, with a possible D match to TRBD1 (6 bases). V lost 3 bases and J lost 4, with 10 bases in between. The CDR3 contains 13 residues. From germline, CDR1 is DFQATT and CDR2 SNEGSKA (reference sequence). The CDR3, as DNA: TGCAGTGCTAGTGCGCAGGGGAATCAGCCCCAGCATTTT. It codes for CSASAQGNQPQHF.

This clonotype was recorded many times. The chain carries TRBV2 and TRBJ2-7; D tentatively reads TRBD1 or TRBD2 (5 bases each). Trimming took off 3 bases at V and 2 bases at J, with 11 bases between the two ends. This CDR3 spans 14 amino acids. CDR1 is SNHLY and CDR2 is FYNNEI in the germline V gene. DNA for the CDR3: TGTGCCAGCAGTGAGGGGGATAAAACCTACGAGCAGTACTTC. Translated: CASSEGDKTYEQYF.

By share, this clonotype counts as medium-sized. The chain employs TRBV4-2 and TRBJ2-3; D not certain. The CDR3 length is 16 residues. CDR1 and CDR2 (germline): LGHNA, YNFKEQ. The ends were cut back, 0 bases at V and 2 bases at J, with 12 bases in the middle. Here the CDR3 DNA reads TGTGCCAGCAGCCAAGATGTGACTGCTTTCACAGATACGCAGTATTTT. Its protein is CASSQDVTAFTDTQYF.

The chain has TRBV21-1 and TRBJ1-6; TRBD1 is taken as the D call from the table, unchecked against the DNA. TRBV21-1 is a documented pseudogene. CDR3 length: 16 residues. The CDR3, as DNA: TGTGCCAGCAGCAAAGAAGGGGAAACCTATAATTCACCCCTCCACTTT. Translation: CASSKEGETYNSPLHF.

This clonotype was recorded many times. The chain links TRBV7-9 to TRBJ2-7, with 7 nucleotides matching TRBD1. The V gene's germline CDR1 is SEHNR and CDR2 FQNEAQ (reference sequence). The J segment lost 2 bases and the V segment lost 1 base, leaving 5 bases of the junction unmatched. The CDR3 runs 15 residues. This CDR3 is CASSLVATGTYEQYF. DNA of the CDR3: TGTGCCAGCAGCTTAGTGGCGACAGGGACCTACGAGCAGTACTTC.

This clonotype occurred many times. This chain links TRBV12-3 or TRBV12-4 with TRBJ1-5; D remains unclear. Trimming took off 3 bases at V and 0 bases at J, with 6 bases between the two ends. The CDR3 loop spans 14 amino acids. The CDR3 is CASSLSNSNQPQHF. The CDR3 DNA reads as TGTGCCAGCAGTTTGTCCAATAGCAATCAGCCCCAGCATTTT.

This clonotype has ten or more counts. V and J are TRBV7-2 and TRBJ2-5; 13 bases match TRBD2. CDR1 and CDR2 from the germline V gene are SGHTA and FQGNSA. This CDR3 comprises 17 residues. J gave up 3 bases and V 6 bases, and 10 bases lay outside the gene matches. CDR3 bases: TGTGCCAGCAGACAAGGACTAGCGGGAGCGCTGGAAGAGACCCAGTACTTC. Translated, it gives CASRQGLAGALEETQYF. Full variable domain (outside the CDR3, taken from reference TRBV7-2 and TRBJ2-5): GAGVSQSPSNKVTEKGKDVELRCDPISGHTALYWYRQSLGQGLEFLIYFQGNSAPDKSGLPSDRFSAERTGGSVSTLTIQRTQQEDSAVYLCASRQGLAGALEETQYFGPGTRLLVL.

This clonotype was recorded many times. The rearrangement joins TRBV5-1 to TRBJ2-7; TRBD1 might be the D (6 bases). The CDR3 is 13 amino acids. The ends were cut back, 0 bases at V and 3 bases at J, with 7 bases in the middle. CDR1 is SGHRS and CDR2 is YFSETQ in the germline V gene. The CDR3 protein is CASSLGQDYEQYF. DNA of the CDR3: TGCGCCAGCAGCTTGGGACAGGACTACGAGCAGTACTTC.

This clonotype has ten or more counts. The rearrangement links TRBV29-1 to TRBJ2-1, with TRBD1 matching over 10 bases. This CDR3 is 15 amino acids long. Germline V CDR1 and CDR2: SQVTM, ANQGSEA. After removal of 6 bases from V and 5 bases from J, the junction contained 10 bases not matched to a gene. This chain's CDR3 is CSVGRTGTGDNEQFF. The CDR3 nucleotides read TGCAGCGTCGGACGAACGGGGACAGGGGACAATGAGCAGTTCTTC.

In its sample, this clonotype was seen many times. The genes are TRBV28 and TRBJ1-2; no firm D call. V was clipped by 0 bases and J by 7 bases, with 12 bases between them. Germline V gene sequence: CDR1 MDHEN, CDR2 SYDVKM. This CDR3 has 14 amino acids. CDR3 region: CASSLWAGLSGYTF. The DNA for the CDR3 is TGTGCCAGCAGTTTATGGGCAGGACTGAGTGGCTACACCTTC.

This clonotype came up many times. The chain carries TRBV28 and TRBJ1-2; weak D call: TRBD1 (5 bases). The CDR3 consists of 13 residues. Between the trimmed V and J ends, which lost 3 bases and 8 bases, there was a span of 13 bases. Germline CDR1 is MDHEN and CDR2 is SYDVKM. This CDR3 reads CASSLLGGGGYTF. The CDR3 DNA reads TGTGCCAGCAGTTTGCTTGGGGGTGGGGGCTACACCTTC.

This clonotype was recorded a few times. One end of the junction fails to match germline, which may point to a read error. The gene calls are TRBV9 and TRBJ2-1; D perhaps matches TRBD2 (5 bases). Germline V lookup: CDR1 SGDLS, CDR2 YYNGEE. This CDR3 is built from 16 residues. In nucleotides, the CDR3 is TGCGCCAGCAGCGCTGCAGTATCGGGGTTTTACAATGAGCAGTTCTTC. Its protein is CASSAAVSGFYNEQFF.

This clonotype appeared a few times. The J gene is TRBJ2-5, the V gene TRBV5-1; possibly TRBD2 for D (7 bases). Germline V gives CDR1 SGHRS, CDR2 YFSETQ. The CDR3 runs to 14 residues. The V and J ends lost 5 bases and 5 bases respectively, with 16 bases between them. The CDR3 coding sequence is TGCGCCAGCAGAAGATCGGGGGGCTTGGAGACCCAGTACTTC. This gives the protein CASRRSGGLETQYF. The complete variable domain, with remaining parts taken from reference TRBV5-1 and TRBJ2-5, reads KAGVTQTPRYLIKTRGQQVTLSCSPISGHRSVSWYQQTPGQGLQFLFEYFSETQRNKGNFPGRFSGRQFSNSRSEMNVSTLELGDSALYLCASRRSGGLETQYFGPGTRLLVL.

This clonotype was seen at least ten times. The V and J genes are TRBV6-1 and TRBJ2-3; D is unclear. The CDR3 has 15 residues. V lost 7 bases and J 0 bases, leaving 14 bases between the germline ends. The germline V gene encodes CDR1 MNHNS and CDR2 SASEGT. The CDR3 nucleotides are TGTGCCAGCACTATTAGACTCTGGAGCACAGATACGCAGTATTTT. It codes for CASTIRLWSTDTQYF.

This clonotype was seen many times. The chain combines TRBV29-1 with TRBJ2-7; no definite D call. Germline V gives CDR1 SQVTM, CDR2 ANQGSEA. Trimming took off 4 bases at V and 1 base at J, with 5 bases between the two ends. The CDR3 consists of 11 residues. CDR3 amino acids: CSVAISYEQYF. The CDR3 DNA reads TGCAGCGTTGCGATATCCTACGAGCAGTACTTC.

As regards this clonotype: This clone may be a read error of a much larger clone one base away. The chain recombines TRBV6-6 with TRBJ2-1; TRBD1 might be the D (5 bases). This CDR3 spans 12 amino acids. Germline V CDR1 and CDR2: MNHNY, SVGAGI (reference sequence). The CDR3 nucleotides read TGTGCCAGCAATTTGTTAGGACATGACCAGTTCTTC. It encodes CASNLLGHDQFF.

This clonotype was observed many times. The V call is TRBV12-3 or TRBV12-4, the J call TRBJ2-3, with TRBD2 matching 7 bases. The CDR3 is made up of 14 amino acids. With 7 bases clipped from V and 1 base from J, the junction kept 5 bases outside the gene matches. CDR3 DNA: TGTGCCAGCACCCATGGGGGGGGCACAGATACGCAGTATTTT. This encodes CASTHGGGTDTQYF.

This clonotype was picked up many times. The CDR3 loop reads CSASGSLNTGELFF. The CDR3 bases are TGCAGTGCTTCAGGGTCCCTGAACACCGGGGAGCTGTTTTTT. V and J are TRBV20-1 and TRBJ2-2; D is perhaps TRBD1 (5 bases). The CDR3 is 14 amino acids. Germline-derived CDR1 and CDR2 are DFQATT and SNEGSKA (reference sequence). V gave up 5 bases and J gave up 1 base, with 11 bases separating them.

This clonotype occurred many times. This chain links TRBV15 with TRBJ1-6; D might be TRBD1 (5 bases). V gave up 0 bases and J gave up 10 bases, with 7 bases separating them. The CDR3 is 13 amino acids. Germline V gene sequence: CDR1 LNHNV, CDR2 YYDKDF (reference sequence). The CDR3 loop reads CATSREDNSPLHF. CDR3 nucleotide sequence: TGTGCCACCAGCAGAGAGGACAACTCACCCCTCCACTTT.

The sample holds many counts of this clonotype. The chain employs TRBV5-1 and TRBJ2-5; 10 nucleotides agree with TRBD2. The CDR3 has 16 residues. The V segment lost 4 bases and the J segment 0 bases; nucleotides outside the gene matches: 6. Looked up from germline, CDR1 is SGHRS and CDR2 is YFSETQ. The CDR3 region has the DNA TGCGCCAGCAGCGCTAGCGGGGGTCTTTACCAAGAGACCCAGTACTTC. Encoded protein: CASSASGGLYQETQYF. The variable domain in full, completed from reference TRBV5-1 and TRBJ2-5, reads KAGVTQTPRYLIKTRGQQVTLSCSPISGHRSVSWYQQTPGQGLQFLFEYFSETQRNKGNFPGRFSGRQFSNSRSEMNVSTLELGDSALYLCASSASGGLYQETQYFGPGTRLLVL.

This clonotype was counted many times. V is TRBV25-1 and J is TRBJ2-3, with a possible D match to TRBD2 (6 bases). Germline values: CDR1 MGHDK, CDR2 SYGVNS. V was pared by 3 bases and J by 2 bases, with 18 bases between. The CDR3 runs 17 residues. CDR3 loop: CASSEGSGGRLTDTQYF. The CDR3, as DNA: TGTGCCAGCAGTGAGGGAAGTGGAGGGAGGCTCACAGATACGCAGTATTTT.

This clonotype has at least ten counts. The chain employs TRBV27 and TRBJ2-3; D perhaps matches TRBD2 (6 bases). Germline lookup yields CDR1 MNHEY and CDR2 SMNVEV (reference sequence). The CDR3 is made up of 15 amino acids. The V end was cut by 5 bases, the J end by 5 bases, with 17 bases between. DNA of the CDR3: TGTGCCAGCAGTACCCAGGGAGGTGGGGGAGATACGCAGTATTTT. The encoded protein is CASSTQGGGGDTQYF.

This clonotype was recorded many times. The chain combines TRBV4-1 with TRBJ1-5; TRBD1 agrees at 9 bases. This CDR3 contains 17 residues. CDR1 and CDR2 (germline): MGHRA, YSYEKL. The V and J ends lost 2 bases and 7 bases, in that order; junction bases with no gene match: 12. CDR3 region: CASSQRPGQGRGQPQHF. As DNA, the CDR3 is TGCGCCAGCAGCCAAAGACCGGGACAGGGCCGGGGGCAGCCCCAGCATTTT.

This clonotype was counted ten times or more. This rearrangement joins TRBV11-2 to TRBJ2-7, with D unresolved. The CDR3 contains 11 residues. V shed 3 bases and J shed 4 bases, with 4 bases lying between them. Germline CDR1 is SGHAT and CDR2 is FQNNGV. The CDR3 reads CASSFIYEQYF. DNA for the CDR3: TGTGCCAGCAGCTTCATATACGAGCAGTACTTC.

This clonotype appeared many times. The chain carries TRBV28 and TRBJ2-7; perhaps TRBD2 as D (6 bases). Trimming cost V 6 bases and J 0 bases, with 12 bases left between them. CDR1 and CDR2 from the germline V gene are MDHEN and SYDVKM. This CDR3 is built from 14 residues. The CDR3 coding sequence is TGTGCCAGCAGACCTTCTAGCGCCTCCTACGAGCAGTACTTC. Its protein is CASRPSSASYEQYF.

This clonotype was seen many times. The chain is built from TRBV6-6 and TRBJ2-3, with D possibly matching TRBD2 (6 bases). The V end was cut by 7 bases, the J end by 5 bases, with 16 bases between. The CDR3 is 14 residues long. Germline CDR1 reads MNHNY; CDR2 reads SVGAGI (reference sequence). This chain's CDR3 is CASTHPGVKDTQYF. CDR3 sequence (DNA): TGTGCCAGCACCCACCCGGGAGTTAAAGATACGCAGTATTTT.

The chain employs TRBV11-1 and TRBJ2-3; D remains unclear. Germline V gene data show CDR1 as SGHAT and CDR2 as FQDESV (reference sequence). V was pared by 6 bases and J by 7 bases, with 14 bases between. The CDR3 loop spans 13 amino acids. The CDR3 DNA is TGTGCCAGCAGTACCCCCGGGTTGAATACGCAGTATTTT. It encodes CASSTPGLNTQYF.

There are many counts of this clonotype. The V and J genes are TRBV27 and TRBJ2-1; 7 bases map to TRBD1. The CDR3 is made up of 13 amino acids. The germline gives CDR1 MNHEY, CDR2 SMNVEV (reference sequence). Losses at the gene ends were 6 bases for V and 7 bases for J; bases not matched to a gene: 6. CDR3 sequence: CASRSGGRNEQFF. The CDR3 nucleotides read TGTGCCAGCAGATCAGGGGGAAGAAATGAGCAGTTCTTC.

The chain combines TRBV7-3 with TRBJ2-1; D uncertain. CDR1 and CDR2 (germline): SGHTA, FQGTGA. The CDR3 length is 13 residues. V was cut by 2 bases and J by 6 bases, with 8 bases left in between. The chain's CDR3 is CASSLSSVNEQFF. The CDR3, as DNA: TGTGCCAGCAGCTTATCTAGTGTCAATGAGCAGTTCTTC.